This TCR beta chain appears in the sequencing data of a study of blood T cell repertoires in COVID-19. The CDR3 sequence is 16 residues long. The germline gives CDR1 SGHDN, CDR2 FVKESK. J lost 5 bases, V lost 4 bases, and 11 bases had no gene match. Original processing notes: Nucleated cell number was recorded as an estimate derived from reference gene primer amplification. Sequenced by immunoSEQ multiplex PCR; TCRdb stores in-frame clones only, minus some. The DNA gave D and trimming, while V, J and clone size come from that table. The sample holds under 40,000 clones, approximately 82% seen once. This clone was picked up a small number of times.

Material: peripheral blood. The V and J genes are TRBV14 and TRBJ2-1, with TRBD2 matching 7 bases. The origin of this receptor is a woman aged 60 to 75 with acute or convalescent COVID-19. DNA of the CDR3: TGTGCCAGCAGCCCACTTGGGGGGGGGTCAAACAATGAGCAGTTCTTC. Its protein is CASSPLGGGSNNEQFF.